The 11 T cell receptor beta chains presented below share a single source sample, sequenced in a study of cytomegalovirus exposure and HLA in healthy donors. Researchers ran the PCR with 60 Vbeta and 13 Jbeta primers. Produced via immunoSEQ multiplex PCR; TCRdb's table is partial and in-frame only. This table has roughly 100,000 clones, approximately 80% appearing once. The sequenced sample consisted of PBMCs. The receptor set was obtained from a male donor in good health and CMV-seropositive.

The chain is built from TRBV2 and TRBJ2-2; 11 bases agree with TRBD2. This CDR3 region has 16 residues. From germline, CDR1 is SNHLY and CDR2 FYNNEI. V shed 6 bases and J 6 bases; nucleotides not matched to a gene: 9. The CDR3 coding sequence is TGTGCCAGCAGGAGGGGGCTAGCGGGAGGCGCCGGGGAGCTGTTTTTT. Its translation: CASRRGLAGGAGELFF.

This clone appeared a few times. The V gene is TRBV11-3, the J gene TRBJ2-1; 11 bases map to TRBD2. The germline gives CDR1 SGHNT, CDR2 YENEEA. CDR3 length: 15 amino acids. V was clipped by 4 bases and J by 7 bases; unmatched bases: 6. The CDR3 DNA reads as TGTGCCAGCAGCTCAATAGCGGGAGGGCGTAATGAGCAGTTCTTC. As protein: CASSSIAGGRNEQFF. Full variable domain (remainder filled in from reference TRBV11-3 and TRBJ2-1): EAGVVQSPRYKIIEKKQPVAFWCNPISGHNTLYWYLQNLGQGPELLIRYENEEAVDDSQLPKDRFSAERLKGVDSTLKIQPAELGDSAVYLCASSSIAGGRNEQFFGPGTRLTVL.

The rearrangement links TRBV6-4 to TRBJ2-4; 9 nucleotides agree with TRBD2. Germline CDR1 and CDR2: MRHNA and SNTAGT. CDR3 length: 15 amino acids. The V segment lost 8 bases and the J segment 5 bases; nucleotides outside the gene matches: 10. CDR3 DNA sequence: TGTGCCAGCCCATTCCGGACTAGCGACCAAAACATTCAGTACTTC. Protein sequence: CASPFRTSDQNIQYF.

CDR3 amino acids: CASSHPGSLSYNEQFF. The CDR3 bases are TGTGCCAGCAGTCACCCCGGGAGCCTCTCCTACAATGAGCAGTTCTTC. J is TRBJ2-1 and V is TRBV6-6, with D maybe TRBD2 (6 bases). Deletions cut 5 bases from V and 0 bases from J, with 14 bases between. Germline V CDR1 and CDR2: MNHNY, SVGAGI (reference sequence). CDR3 length: 16 amino acids.

V and J are TRBV10-3 and TRBJ2-3, with 8 bases that match TRBD2. J was trimmed by 2 bases and V by 5 bases; bases with no gene match: 9. Germline CDR1 reads ENHRY; CDR2 reads SYGVKD. CDR3 size: 16 residues. The CDR3 sequence: CAISPREAGVTDTQYF. CDR3 bases: TGTGCCATCAGTCCCCGTGAAGCGGGAGTCACAGATACGCAGTATTTT.

This clone has a single count. The genes are TRBV25-1 and TRBJ1-1; TRBD1 might be the D (5 bases). CDR3 length: 15 residues. With 1 base removed from V and 1 base from J, the gap between germline ends came to 10 bases. Germline V lookup: CDR1 MGHDK, CDR2 SYGVNS. CDR3 protein: CASSEWGDSNTEAFF. The CDR3 DNA sequence: TGTGCCAGCAGTGAATGGGGGGATTCGAACACTGAAGCTTTCTTT.

This clone was seen once. This rearrangement joins TRBV28 to TRBJ2-3; TRBD2 aligns across 9 bases. From germline, CDR1 is MDHEN and CDR2 SYDVKM. With V trimmed by 8 bases and J by 3 bases, 6 bases remained unmatched. The CDR3 is made up of 14 amino acids. CDR3 in amino acids: CASPPAGGTDTQYF. The CDR3 nucleotides are TGTGCCAGCCCACCCGCGGGAGGGACAGATACGCAGTATTTT.

This rearrangement joins TRBV7-7 to TRBJ2-1; 9 bases align to TRBD1. The V segment lost 8 bases and the J segment 7 bases; nucleotides outside the gene matches: 9. The CDR3 runs to 14 residues. CDR1 is SSHAT and CDR2 is FNYEAQ in the germline V gene (reference sequence). In DNA, the CDR3 is TGTGCCAGCGGCACACTAGGGACAGGGAATGAGCAGTTCTTC. Protein product: CASGTLGTGNEQFF.

This clone was counted between two and nine times. The chain uses TRBV28 and TRBJ2-7; 10 bases line up with TRBD2. Germline CDR1 reads MDHEN; CDR2 reads SYDVKM. The ends lost 10 bases at V and 5 bases at J; junction bases unmatched: 11. The CDR3 is 14 amino acids. CDR3 sequence: CATKELAGVDEQYF. CDR3 DNA sequence: TGTGCCACCAAAGAGCTAGCGGGAGTCGACGAGCAGTACTTC.

This chain uses TRBV6-4 with TRBJ2-3, with TRBD2 identical over 7 bases. The CDR3 is made up of 17 amino acids. The trim removed 0 bases at V and 0 bases at J, leaving 6 bases unmatched. The V gene's germline CDR1 is MRHNA and CDR2 SNTAGT. The CDR3 nucleotides read TGTGCCAGCAGTGACTCCGGGCTAGCGGATAGCACAGATACGCAGTATTTT. Its translation is CASSDSGLADSTDTQYF.

The chain employs TRBV10-3 and TRBJ2-7; 9 bases map to TRBD1. Germline V CDR1 and CDR2: ENHRY, SYGVKD. V dropped 2 bases and J dropped 6; count of bases not matched to a gene: 11. The CDR3 totals 16 residues. DNA for the CDR3: TGTGCCATCAGTGAGACAGGACAGGGGAATGGGGTCGAGCAGTACTTC. Its translation: CAISETGQGNGVEQYF.